The 25 T cell receptor beta chains reported below all come from one sample, sequenced in a study of T cells expressing NK-cell markers. From its re-call of the 5' RACE reads, TCRdb lists each CDR3 protein once, without DNA. This table lists about 430,000 distinct CDR3 sequences. Input material: blood T cells: a sorted CD56 or NKG2C T cell subset, CD4+ or CD8+ T cells, or bulk PBMC T cells (not recorded which). Receptors were obtained from a woman in her forties or fifties in good health.

This chain links TRBV29-1 with TRBJ1-2; TCRdb picks TRBD1, but there is no DNA to check that call. The V gene's germline CDR1 is SQVTM and CDR2 ANQGSEA. This CDR3 has 12 amino acids. Here the CDR3 reads CSDGQGPYGYTF.

The rearrangement uses TRBV4-1 and TRBJ2-1; TCRdb picks TRBD2, but there is no DNA to check that call. Germline V gene sequence: CDR1 MGHRA, CDR2 YSYEKL. The CDR3 runs 17 residues. The CDR3 protein is CASSQVGGRQRGNEQFF.

The rearrangement links TRBV12-3 or TRBV12-4 to TRBJ1-5; TCRdb selects TRBD1, and the lack of DNA leaves this call unchecked. This CDR3 comprises 14 residues. CDR3 sequence: CASSTGGVDQPQHF.

The chain combines TRBV24-1 with TRBJ2-2. There are 14 residues in the CDR3. Germline loops: CDR1 KGHDR, CDR2 SFDVKD. This CDR3 is CATSAPVSTGELFF.

The chain joins TRBV13 to TRBJ1-2. The germline CDR1 and CDR2 sequences are PRHDT and FYEKMQ (reference sequence). This CDR3 contains 13 residues. This CDR3 is CASSLLGHDDYTF.

This sequence joins TRBV30 and TRBJ2-7; TCRdb returns TRBD1, unconfirmable since there is no DNA. This CDR3 region has 13 residues. Germline V gene lookup returns CDR1 GTSNPN and CDR2 SVGIG (reference sequence). CDR3 sequence: CALSGQSNHEQYF.

V usage is TRBV24-1 and J usage is TRBJ2-3; without DNA, the TCRdb call of TRBD2 cannot be checked. The CDR3 contains 17 residues. Germline loops: CDR1 KGHDR, CDR2 SFDVKD. CDR3 sequence reads: CATSDSGAGDMGDTQYF.

This chain joins TRBV5-6 and TRBJ1-1; TCRdb's assignment of TRBD1 cannot be checked, as there is no DNA. The germline V gene has CDR1 SGHDT and CDR2 YYEEEE. CDR3 length equals 13 residues. The chain's CDR3 is CASSRQGGAEAFF.

J is TRBJ1-4 and V is TRBV9. Germline-derived CDR1 and CDR2 are SGDLS and YYNGEE. The CDR3 covers 14 residues. CDR3: CASSQGLSAEKLFF. Together with reference TRBV9 and TRBJ1-4, the CDR3 gives the full variable domain: DSGVTQTPKHLITATGQRVTLRCSPRSGDLSVYWYQQSLDQGLQFLIQYYNGEERAKGNILERFSAQQFPDLHSELNLSSLELGDSALYFCASSQGLSAEKLFFGSGTQLSVL.

This chain joins TRBV5-1 and TRBJ1-2; lacking DNA, the TRBD1 call made by TCRdb goes unchecked. The CDR3 is made up of 16 amino acids. Germline V gene data show CDR1 as SGHRS and CDR2 as YFSETQ. The CDR3 reads CASSLATDRGIYGYTF.

The chain combines TRBV2 with TRBJ1-1; TCRdb's assignment of TRBD1 cannot be checked, as there is no DNA. CDR1 and CDR2 from the germline V gene are SNHLY and FYNNEI. The CDR3 spans 13 residues. CDR3 loop: CASRVRGGTEAFF.

The rearrangement uses TRBV12-3 or TRBV12-4 and TRBJ2-3; TCRdb gives TRBD1 as the D gene, but with no DNA this cannot be confirmed. The CDR3 covers 16 residues. The CDR3 sequence: CASSLGGQSPTDTQYF.

The V and J genes are TRBV7-2 and TRBJ2-7; TCRdb returns TRBD1, unconfirmable since there is no DNA. This CDR3 comprises 14 residues. Germline-derived CDR1 and CDR2 are SGHTA and FQGNSA. This CDR3 reads CASSYQTGSEEQYF.

The genes are TRBV11-2 and TRBJ2-4. The germline CDR1 and CDR2 sequences are SGHAT and FQNNGV. CDR3 size: 12 residues. The CDR3 protein is CASSASGNIQYF.

The chain combines TRBV20-1 with TRBJ2-5; absent DNA, TCRdb's TRBD2 call cannot be checked. Germline-derived CDR1 and CDR2 are DFQATT and SNEGSKA (reference sequence). This CDR3 has 15 amino acids. The CDR3 sequence is CSAAFAGGLGETQYF.

The chain links TRBV27 to TRBJ2-3. There are 15 residues in the CDR3. In germline, CDR1 is MNHEY, CDR2 SMNVEV (reference sequence). This CDR3 reads CASSLGTAAFDTQYF.

The chain employs TRBV3-1 and TRBJ2-1; TCRdb reports TRBD2, a call that lacks DNA to check it against. Germline assignment: CDR1 LGHDT and CDR2 YNNKEL (reference sequence). The CDR3 covers 15 residues. The chain's CDR3 is CASSPDSDPYNEQFF.

The chain is built from TRBV12-3 or TRBV12-4 and TRBJ1-1; TCRdb calls TRBD1, which cannot be checked without DNA. The CDR3 sequence is 14 residues long. CDR3 loop: CASSPPGRSGQAFF.

V and J are TRBV7-8 and TRBJ1-5. The CDR3 is 16 amino acids. Germline-derived CDR1 and CDR2 are SGHVS and FQNEAQ. This CDR3 reads CASSFKPNFFNQPQHF.

The chain uses TRBV4-1 and TRBJ1-1. CDR1 is MGHRA and CDR2 is YSYEKL in the germline V gene. This CDR3 is 16 amino acids long. This chain's CDR3 is CASSQEAALMNTEAFF.

The genes are TRBV19 and TRBJ2-1; the D call of TRBD2 rests on TCRdb alone, since no DNA is present to check it. Germline loops: CDR1 LNHDA, CDR2 SQIVND (reference sequence). The CDR3 has 14 amino acids. The CDR3 sequence: CASSPGLSMPTQFF.

This chain uses TRBV20-1 with TRBJ1-4; absent DNA, TCRdb's TRBD1 call cannot be checked. There are 14 residues in the CDR3. Looked up from germline, CDR1 is DFQATT and CDR2 is SNEGSKA (reference sequence). The CDR3 loop reads CSAGGGALNEKLFF.

The V and J genes are TRBV10-3 and TRBJ2-5; the D call of TRBD2 rests on TCRdb alone, since no DNA is present to check it. The length of the CDR3 is 14 residues. Looked up from germline, CDR1 is ENHRY and CDR2 is SYGVKD. The CDR3 loop reads CAISESLAGETQYF.

This chain joins TRBV4-1 and TRBJ2-1; the TRBD2 assignment by TCRdb is unverifiable without DNA. Germline CDR1 reads MGHRA; CDR2 reads YSYEKL. CDR3 length: 13 amino acids. This CDR3 reads CASSQATSAKCVF.

The rearrangement uses TRBV20-1 and TRBJ2-4; TCRdb calls TRBD1, which cannot be checked without DNA. There are 15 residues in the CDR3. Germline V lookup: CDR1 DFQATT, CDR2 SNEGSKA (reference sequence). The CDR3: CSATSGRGASNIQYF.